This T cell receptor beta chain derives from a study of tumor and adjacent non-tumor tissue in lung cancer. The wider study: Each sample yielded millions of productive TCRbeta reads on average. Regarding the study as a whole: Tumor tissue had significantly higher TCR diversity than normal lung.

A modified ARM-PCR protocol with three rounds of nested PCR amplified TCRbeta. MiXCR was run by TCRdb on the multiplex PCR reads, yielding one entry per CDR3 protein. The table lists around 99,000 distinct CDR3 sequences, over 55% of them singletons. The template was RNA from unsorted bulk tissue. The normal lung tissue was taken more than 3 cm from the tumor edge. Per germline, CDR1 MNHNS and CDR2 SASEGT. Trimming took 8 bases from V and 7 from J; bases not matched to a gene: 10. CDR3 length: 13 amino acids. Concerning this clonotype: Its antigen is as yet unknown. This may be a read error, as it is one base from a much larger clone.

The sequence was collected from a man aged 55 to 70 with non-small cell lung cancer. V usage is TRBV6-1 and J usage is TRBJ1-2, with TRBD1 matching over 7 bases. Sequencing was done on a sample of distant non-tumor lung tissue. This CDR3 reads CASGRHRGSGYTF. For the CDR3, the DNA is TGTGCCAGCGGCCGGCACAGGGGTAGTGGCTACACCTTC.